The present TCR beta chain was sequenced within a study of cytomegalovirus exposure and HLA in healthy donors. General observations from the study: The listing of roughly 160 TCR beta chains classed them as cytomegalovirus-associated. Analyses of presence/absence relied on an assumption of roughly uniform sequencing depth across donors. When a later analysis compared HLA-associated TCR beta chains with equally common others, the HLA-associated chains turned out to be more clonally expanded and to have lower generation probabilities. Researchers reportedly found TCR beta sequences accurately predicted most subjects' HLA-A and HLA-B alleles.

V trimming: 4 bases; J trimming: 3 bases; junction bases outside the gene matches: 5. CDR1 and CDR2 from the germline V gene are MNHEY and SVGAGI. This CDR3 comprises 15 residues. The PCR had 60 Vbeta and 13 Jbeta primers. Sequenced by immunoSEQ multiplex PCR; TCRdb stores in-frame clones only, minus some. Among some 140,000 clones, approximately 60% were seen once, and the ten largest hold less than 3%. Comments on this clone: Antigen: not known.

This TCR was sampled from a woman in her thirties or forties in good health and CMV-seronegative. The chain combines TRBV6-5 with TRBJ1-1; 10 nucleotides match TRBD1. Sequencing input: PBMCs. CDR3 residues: CASSWGDRGDTEAFF. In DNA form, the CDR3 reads TGTGCCAGCAGTTGGGGGGACAGGGGCGACACTGAAGCTTTCTTT.